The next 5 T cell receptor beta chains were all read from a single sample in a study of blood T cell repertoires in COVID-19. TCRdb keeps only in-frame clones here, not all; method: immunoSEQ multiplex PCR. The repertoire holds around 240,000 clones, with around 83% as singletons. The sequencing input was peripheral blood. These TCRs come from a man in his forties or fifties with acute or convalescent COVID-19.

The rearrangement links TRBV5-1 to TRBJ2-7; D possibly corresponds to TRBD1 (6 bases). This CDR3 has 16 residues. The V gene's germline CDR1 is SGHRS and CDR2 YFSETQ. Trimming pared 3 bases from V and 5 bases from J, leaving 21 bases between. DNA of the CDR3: TGCGCCAGCAGCTATTCCGCTGGAAGTACAGGGAACGAGCAGTACTTC. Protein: CASSYSAGSTGNEQYF.

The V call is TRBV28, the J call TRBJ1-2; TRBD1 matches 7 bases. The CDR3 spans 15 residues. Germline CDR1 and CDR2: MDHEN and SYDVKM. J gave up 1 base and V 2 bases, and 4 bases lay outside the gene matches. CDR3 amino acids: CASSLPGTVNYGYTF. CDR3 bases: TGTGCCAGCAGTTTACCCGGGACAGTTAACTATGGCTACACCTTC.

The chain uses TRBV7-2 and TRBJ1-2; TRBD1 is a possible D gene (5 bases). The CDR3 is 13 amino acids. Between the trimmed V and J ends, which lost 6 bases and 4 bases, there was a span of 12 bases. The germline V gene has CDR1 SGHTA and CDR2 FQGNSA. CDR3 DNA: TGTGCCAGCAGGACCGACAGCGCCTATGGCTACACCTTC. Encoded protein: CASRTDSAYGYTF.

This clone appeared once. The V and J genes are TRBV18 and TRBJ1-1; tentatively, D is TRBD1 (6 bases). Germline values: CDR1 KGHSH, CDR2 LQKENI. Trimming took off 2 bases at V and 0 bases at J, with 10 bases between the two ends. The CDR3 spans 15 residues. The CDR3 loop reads CASSPGQPMNTEAFF. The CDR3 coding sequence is TGTGCCAGCTCACCAGGACAGCCTATGAACACTGAAGCTTTCTTT.

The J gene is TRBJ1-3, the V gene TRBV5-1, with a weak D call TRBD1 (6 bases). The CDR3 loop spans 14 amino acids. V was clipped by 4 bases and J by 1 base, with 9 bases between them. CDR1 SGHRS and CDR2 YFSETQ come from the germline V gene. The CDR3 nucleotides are TGCGCCAGCAGCCCAGGGACATCTGGAAACACCATATATTTT. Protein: CASSPGTSGNTIYF.